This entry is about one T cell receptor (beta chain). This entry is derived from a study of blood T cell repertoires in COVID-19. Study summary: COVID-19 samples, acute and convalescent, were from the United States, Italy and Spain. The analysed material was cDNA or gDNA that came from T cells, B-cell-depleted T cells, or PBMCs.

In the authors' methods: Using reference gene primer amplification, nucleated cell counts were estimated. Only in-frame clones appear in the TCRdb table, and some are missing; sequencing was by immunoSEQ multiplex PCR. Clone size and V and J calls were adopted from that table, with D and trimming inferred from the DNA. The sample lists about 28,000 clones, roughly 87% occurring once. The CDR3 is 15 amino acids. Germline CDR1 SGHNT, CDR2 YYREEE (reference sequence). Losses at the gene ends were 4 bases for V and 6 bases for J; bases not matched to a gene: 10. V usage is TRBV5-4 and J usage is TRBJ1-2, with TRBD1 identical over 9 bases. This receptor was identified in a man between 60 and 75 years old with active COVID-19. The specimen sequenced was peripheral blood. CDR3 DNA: TGTGCCAGCAGCCCGGGACAGGGTTCTTTGGATGGCTACACCTTC. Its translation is CASSPGQGSLDGYTF.